One and the same sample provided the 29 T cell receptor beta chains below, sequenced in a study of control samples from healthy donors and cancer patients. Libraries were prepared by immunoSEQ multiplex PCR; TCRdb keeps only in-frame clonotypes and omits some of them. The data contain fewer than 90,000 clones, about 87% of them singletons. What was sequenced was PBMCs. The receptors were sampled from a woman aged 60-75 years with head and neck cancer.

The V gene is TRBV4-1, the J gene TRBJ1-4, with a weak D call TRBD1 (5 bases). With 4 bases removed from V and 2 bases from J, the gap between germline ends came to 11 bases. The CDR3 is 15 residues long. In germline, CDR1 is MGHRA, CDR2 YSYEKL. CDR3 region: CASSRGTETNEKLFF. The CDR3 region has the DNA TGCGCCAGCAGCCGCGGGACGGAGACTAATGAAAAACTGTTTTTT.

This clone was detected once. The chain joins TRBV6-6 to TRBJ2-6, with a tentative D call TRBD1 (6 bases). Germline CDR1 is MNHNY and CDR2 is SVGAGI (reference sequence). V dropped 6 bases and J dropped 4 bases, with 13 bases sitting between them. The CDR3 runs 15 residues. CDR3 in DNA: TGTGCCAGCAGAACCACAGGGACAGGGGCCAACGTCCTGACTTTC. It codes for CASRTTGTGANVLTF.

The chain recombines TRBV5-6 with TRBJ2-2; D gene unclear. V dropped 4 bases and J dropped 6 bases, with 7 bases sitting between them. This CDR3 has 12 amino acids. Germline lookup yields CDR1 SGHDT and CDR2 YYEEEE. The CDR3 DNA is TGTGCCAGCAGCCCGCCCGCCGGGGAGCTGTTTTTT. It encodes CASSPPAGELFF. The variable domain in full, with the rest retrieved from reference TRBV5-6 and TRBJ2-2, is DAGVTQSPTHLIKTRGQQVTLRCSPKSGHDTVSWYQQALGQGPQFIFQYYEEEERQRGNFPDRFSGHQFPNYSSELNVNALLLGDSALYLCASSPPAGELFFGEGSRLTVL.

DNA for the CDR3: TGTGCCAGCAGCTTAGGGCCCTCCTACGAGCAGTACTTC. Translating gives CASSLGPSYEQYF. This chain links TRBV11-3 with TRBJ2-7; no firm D call. The length of the CDR3 is 13 residues. The ends were cut back, 1 base at V and 0 bases at J, with 4 bases in the middle. CDR1 and CDR2 from the germline V gene are SGHNT and YENEEA.

V is TRBV6-6 and J is TRBJ2-3; no clear D. The V end was cut by 0 bases, the J end by 4 bases, with 8 bases between. The CDR3 length is 14 residues. The germline CDR1 and CDR2 sequences are MNHNY and SVGAGI (reference sequence). Written as DNA, the CDR3 is TGTGCCAGCAGTTACTCGCTGTTCCCAGATACGCAGTATTTT. Protein sequence: CASSYSLFPDTQYF.

This clone was found a few times. V and J are TRBV5-1 and TRBJ1-1; D is possibly TRBD1 (5 bases). CDR3 size: 14 residues. Trimming shortened V by 6 bases and J by 1 base, and 13 bases separated the two germline ends. CDR1 is SGHRS and CDR2 is YFSETQ in the germline V gene. CDR3 protein: CASNRDGSNTEAFF. The CDR3 DNA sequence: TGCGCCAGCAATCGGGACGGATCGAACACTGAAGCTTTCTTT.

V gene TRBV5-1 combines with J gene TRBJ2-7, with D perhaps TRBD1 (6 bases). Trimming removed 0 bases at V and 5 bases at J, with 6 bases between. Germline loops: CDR1 SGHRS, CDR2 YFSETQ. This CDR3 region has 12 residues. The CDR3 sequence: CASSLDRDEQYF. The CDR3 region has the DNA TGCGCCAGCAGCTTGGACAGGGACGAGCAGTACTTC. Filled out from reference TRBV5-1 and TRBJ2-7, the complete variable domain reads KAGVTQTPRYLIKTRGQQVTLSCSPISGHRSVSWYQQTPGQGLQFLFEYFSETQRNKGNFPGRFSGRQFSNSRSEMNVSTLELGDSALYLCASSLDRDEQYFGPGTRLTVT.

This chain joins TRBV18 and TRBJ2-7; 7 nucleotides agree with TRBD1. The germline gives CDR1 KGHSH, CDR2 LQKENI. V shed 3 bases, J shed 0 bases, and the junction held 5 bases outside the gene matches. The CDR3 is 15 residues long. The CDR3 DNA is TGTGCCAGCTCACCTTCACGGGACAGCTCCTACGAGCAGTACTTC. Translation gives CASSPSRDSSYEQYF.

The chain employs TRBV30 and TRBJ1-6; D remains unclear. Germline-derived CDR1 and CDR2 are GTSNPN and SVGIG (reference sequence). V lost 1 base, J lost 14 bases, and 9 bases lay in between. The CDR3 is 11 residues long. In nucleotides, the CDR3 is TGTGCCTGGAGTGGAGACGCCGCCCTCCACTTT. Protein product: CAWSGDAALHF.

The chain has TRBV5-1 and TRBJ2-3; possibly TRBD2 for D (6 bases). The V gene lost 0 bases and the J gene lost 3 bases, with 14 bases spanning the gap. CDR1 and CDR2 (germline): SGHRS, YFSETQ. The CDR3 runs 16 residues. CDR3 bases: TGCGCCAGCAGCTTGGTCGGTAGCGGAGGAACAGATACGCAGTATTTT. Translating it yields CASSLVGSGGTDTQYF.

The chain has TRBV24-1 and TRBJ2-5, with 9 bases that match TRBD2. The V gene end was trimmed by 7 bases and the J gene end by 5 bases; junction bases not matched to a gene: 7. CDR1 and CDR2 from the germline V gene are KGHDR and SFDVKD. There are 14 residues in the CDR3. The CDR3 loop reads CATSFGSGRETQYF. CDR3 coding DNA: TGTGCCACCAGCTTCGGAAGCGGGAGGGAGACCCAGTACTTC.

The chain has TRBV7-9 and TRBJ1-2, with a possible D match to TRBD1 (5 bases). CDR1 and CDR2 from the germline V gene are SEHNR and FQNEAQ (reference sequence). The CDR3 extends over 12 amino acids. V shed 7 bases and J shed 8 bases, with 14 bases lying between them. The DNA of the CDR3 is TGTGCCAGCACTATAGGGGCGAGCGGCTACACCTTC. It translates to CASTIGASGYTF. The whole variable domain, filled in from reference TRBV7-9 and TRBJ1-2, reads DTGVSQNPRHKITKRGQNVTFRCDPISEHNRLYWYRQTLGQGPEFLTYFQNEAQLEKSRLLSDRFSAERPKGSFSTLEIQRTEQGDSAMYLCASTIGASGYTFGSGTRLTVV.

This rearrangement joins TRBV5-5 to TRBJ2-1; 9 bases fit TRBD2. From germline, CDR1 is SGHKS and CDR2 YYEKEE (reference sequence). The CDR3 has 17 amino acids. Losses at the gene ends were 6 bases for V and 0 bases for J; bases not matched to a gene: 10. CDR3 bases: TGTGCCAGCATCCCAGCGGGAGGCCTAACCTCCTACAATGAGCAGTTCTTC. It encodes CASIPAGGLTSYNEQFF.

The chain uses TRBV6-4 and TRBJ1-1, with D uncertain. This CDR3 region has 14 residues. Between the trimmed V and J ends, which lost 0 bases and 7 bases, there was a span of 12 bases. Germline loops: CDR1 MRHNA, CDR2 SNTAGT. The CDR3, as DNA: TGTGCCAGCAGTGACTCCGGCAGGAGAAGTGAAGCTTTCTTT. This sequence encodes CASSDSGRRSEAFF.

The chain links TRBV12-3 or TRBV12-4 to TRBJ1-1, with 8 bases matching TRBD1. V was pared by 7 bases and J by 5 bases, with 3 bases of the junction left unmatched. The CDR3 is 12 amino acids. The CDR3: CASTGGMTEAFF. The DNA for the CDR3 is TGTGCCAGCACAGGGGGCATGACTGAAGCTTTCTTT.

This chain joins TRBV2 and TRBJ2-1; the D gene is possibly TRBD2 (5 bases). V was cut by 7 bases and J by 6 bases, with 13 bases left in between. CDR1 SNHLY and CDR2 FYNNEI come from the germline V gene. CDR3 size: 13 residues. The CDR3 loop is CASTRVGPNEQFF. The CDR3 nucleotides are TGTGCCAGCACGAGGGTTGGGCCCAATGAGCAGTTCTTC.

The V and J genes are TRBV5-8 and TRBJ1-5; perhaps TRBD1 as D (5 bases). CDR1 is SGHTS, CDR2 YDEGEE, per germline. There are 16 residues in the CDR3. The germline V and J ends were trimmed by 0 bases and 3 bases, with 13 bases remaining between them. The chain's CDR3 is CASSLGVRGHNQPQHF. The CDR3 DNA follows: TGTGCCAGCAGCTTGGGGGTGCGGGGCCACAATCAGCCCCAGCATTTT.

This clone was picked up one time. The CDR3 DNA reads as TGTGCCAGCAGCGAAAGGGCGGGACTAGCTAGCGAGCAGTACTTC. Translating gives CASSERAGLASEQYF. The chain is built from TRBV7-2 and TRBJ2-7; 9 bases fit TRBD2. CDR3 size: 15 residues. CDR1 is SGHTA and CDR2 is FQGNSA in the germline V gene. V lost 5 bases to trimming and J lost 6 bases; unmatched junction nucleotides: 11.

The CDR3 loop is CASSQVFLQAVYNEQFF. The CDR3 DNA is TGCGCCAGCAGCCAAGTGTTCTTGCAAGCCGTATACAATGAGCAGTTCTTC. The V gene is TRBV4-1, the J gene TRBJ2-1; D gene unclear. The germline CDR1 and CDR2 sequences are MGHRA and YSYEKL. Trimming took 1 base from V and 4 from J, leaving 17 bases between them. The CDR3 runs 17 residues.

The rearrangement uses TRBV11-2 and TRBJ2-1, with 7 bases aligning to TRBD2. Per germline, CDR1 SGHAT and CDR2 FQNNGV. The CDR3 covers 14 residues. V lost 2 bases, J lost 13 bases, and 11 bases stayed unmatched. DNA for the CDR3: TGTGCCAGCAGCTTAAGAGGCGGGAGTAGGGCCCAGTTCTTC. Translating it yields CASSLRGGSRAQFF.

The V and J genes are TRBV7-3 and TRBJ1-6; D is unresolved. The CDR3 is 15 amino acids. With 5 bases removed from V and 7 bases from J, the gap between germline ends came to 15 bases. The germline CDR1 and CDR2 sequences are SGHTA and FQGTGA. The CDR3 loop is CASSPNPLPNSPLHF. The CDR3 nucleotides are TGTGCCAGCAGCCCGAACCCCTTACCGAATTCACCCCTCCACTTT.

The chain has TRBV7-8 and TRBJ2-7, with TRBD1 matching over 8 bases. Trimming removed 5 bases from V and 6 bases from J; junction bases left unmatched: 15. The CDR3 is 16 amino acids. Looked up from germline, CDR1 is SGHVS and CDR2 is FQNEAQ. The CDR3 region has the DNA TGTGCCAGCAGCCCCTTACGGGGGACAGGCCGGTTCGAGCAGTACTTC. This encodes CASSPLRGTGRFEQYF.

The rearrangement joins TRBV9 to TRBJ2-1, with TRBD2 matching 9 bases. Germline V gene sequence: CDR1 SGDLS, CDR2 YYNGEE. There are 16 residues in the CDR3. The V segment lost 0 bases and the J segment 6 bases; nucleotides outside the gene matches: 7. The CDR3 nucleotides read TGTGCCAGCAGCGTAGAGGTTCTAGCGGGACTCAATGAGCAGTTCTTC. Amino acids: CASSVEVLAGLNEQFF.

This clone was detected only a few times. This chain links TRBV5-6 with TRBJ2-3; D may be TRBD2 (7 bases). V lost 1 base and J lost 3, with 18 bases in between. CDR1 and CDR2 (germline): SGHDT, YYEEEE. This CDR3 comprises 17 residues. The CDR3 sequence: CASSLMGGPMGTDTQYF. In DNA, the CDR3 is TGTGCCAGCAGCTTGATGGGGGGGCCGATGGGGACAGATACGCAGTATTTT.

This chain links TRBV7-8 with TRBJ2-2; 8 nucleotides agree with TRBD1. V gave up 0 bases and J gave up 5 bases; unmatched junction bases: 11. This CDR3 is 18 amino acids long. Per the germline V gene, CDR1 is SGHVS and CDR2 is FQNEAQ. The CDR3 sequence: CASSLADIVRGQTGELFF. CDR3 nucleotides: TGTGCCAGCAGCTTAGCGGATATTGTCAGGGGGCAAACCGGGGAGCTGTTTTTT.

The rearrangement links TRBV7-2 to TRBJ1-3, with TRBD1 identical over 12 bases. The CDR3 extends over 15 amino acids. Unmatched junction bases numbered 2, after V lost 8 bases and J lost 0 bases. Germline assignment: CDR1 SGHTA and CDR2 FQGNSA. The CDR3 loop is CASGTGGISGNTIYF. CDR3 coding DNA: TGTGCCAGCGGGACAGGGGGCATCTCTGGAAACACCATATATTTT.

This chain joins TRBV7-9 and TRBJ2-6, with unresolved D. The CDR3 contains 15 residues. Germline CDR1 is SEHNR and CDR2 is FQNEAQ (reference sequence). The V end lost 0 bases, the J end lost 4 bases, and 7 bases lay between the germline ends. CDR3 coding DNA: TGTGCCAGCAGCTTAGCAGCGACCGGGGCCAACGTCCTGACTTTC. It specifies CASSLAATGANVLTF.

CDR3 protein: CASSLEVLPGGVDAVKLFF. The CDR3 DNA reads TGTGCCAGCAGCTTAGAGGTTTTACCGGGCGGAGTGGATGCCGTTAAGCTGTTTTTT. This chain uses TRBV11-2 with TRBJ2-2; D gene ambiguous. CDR1 and CDR2 from the germline V gene are SGHAT and FQNNGV. The CDR3 contains 19 residues. Trimming removed 0 bases from V and 12 bases from J, with 29 bases in between.

The chain combines TRBV30 with TRBJ2-1; D gene uncertain. The CDR3 extends over 13 amino acids. Trimming pared 5 bases from V and 0 bases from J, leaving 8 bases between. CDR1 is GTSNPN, CDR2 SVGIG, per germline (reference sequence). The CDR3: CAWARSSYNEQFF. The DNA of the CDR3 is TGTGCCTGGGCTAGGAGCTCCTACAATGAGCAGTTCTTC.